This T cell receptor (beta chain) was identified during a study of blood T cell repertoires in COVID-19. Looking at the study overall: PBMCs, B-cell-depleted T cells, or T cells provided the cDNA or gDNA that made up the material.

This CDR3 is 15 amino acids long. Losses at the gene ends were 5 bases for V and 9 bases for J; bases not matched to a gene: 9. The germline CDR1 and CDR2 sequences are SEHNR and FQNEAQ (reference sequence). Sequenced by immunoSEQ multiplex PCR; TCRdb stores in-frame clones only, minus some. The sample yields 200,000 to 250,000 clones, approximately 83% seen once. This clone was found a few times. The rearrangement links TRBV7-9 to TRBJ1-6; 8 bases agree with TRBD1. This TCR was recovered from a woman in her fifties or sixties with acute or convalescent COVID-19. The sequenced sample consisted of peripheral blood. The DNA for the CDR3 is TGTGCCAGCAGCGCCGACAGGGGAGGCGGTTCACCCCTCCACTTT. Protein product: CASSADRGGGSPLHF.